The rows below give T cell receptor beta chains drawn from one sample of a study of shared clonotypes between healthy human individuals. Clones were sequenced by immunoSEQ multiplex PCR, and TCRdb holds only the in-frame ones, with some missing. Of about 1.1 million clones listed, 70% to 80% are singletons. The sample was memory CD4+ T cells from PBMCs. The receptors were sampled from a man aged 18 to 30 in good health. Some clones in this sample may be carry-over from other donors' samples. The CDR3 runs from the conserved cysteine through the conserved F or W. Fields, in order: J gene, clone size, D gene, V gene, CDR3 DNA, CDR3 protein. A D gene is named only where the DNA matches it firmly. Clone size, where shown, is once, few, many, or a class for clones that have expanded.

J gene: TRBJ2-2; clone size: .; D gene: TRBD2; V gene: TRBV7-6; CDR3 DNA: TGTGCCAGCAGCTTAGTGGGGACTAGCGGGACCACCCGGGGCGGGGAGCTGTTTTTT; CDR3 protein: CASSLVGTSGTTRGGELFF
J gene: TRBJ2-1; clone size: .; D gene: .; V gene: TRBV5-4; CDR3 DNA: TGTGCCAGCAGCTTGTATTACAGGTTAACCTACAATGAGCAGTTCTTC; CDR3 protein: CASSLYYRLTYNEQFF
J gene: TRBJ1-2; clone size: .; D gene: TRBD1; V gene: TRBV5-6; CDR3 DNA: TGTGCCAGCAGTCGTTCTGGGACAGAATATGGCTACACCTTC; CDR3 protein: CASSRSGTEYGYTF
J gene: TRBJ2-7; clone size: .; D gene: TRBD2; V gene: TRBV7-2; CDR3 DNA: TGTGCCAGCAGCTTACAGGGAGGGCCCCACGAGCAGTACTTC; CDR3 protein: CASSLQGGPHEQYF
J gene: TRBJ1-5; clone size: few; D gene: TRBD1; V gene: TRBV2; CDR3 DNA: TGTGCCAGCAGTGCGGGGGACAGGGGTCTGGGACAGCCCCAGCATTTT; CDR3 protein: CASSAGDRGLGQPQHF
J gene: TRBJ1-5; clone size: few; D gene: .; V gene: TRBV19; CDR3 DNA: TGTGCCAGTAGTATCGGATGGAGCGATCAGCCCCAGCATTTT; CDR3 protein: CASSIGWSDQPQHF
J gene: TRBJ1-2; clone size: .; D gene: .; V gene: TRBV11-2; CDR3 DNA: TGTGCCAGCAGCTGGGGACGGCCGTATGGCTACACCTTC; CDR3 protein: CASSWGRPYGYTF
J gene: TRBJ1-2; clone size: .; D gene: .; V gene: TRBV2; CDR3 DNA: TGTGCCAGCAGTGGCCGGCCCGGGAGTGGCTACACCTTC; CDR3 protein: CASSGRPGSGYTF
J gene: TRBJ2-3; clone size: .; D gene: TRBD2; V gene: TRBV6-5; CDR3 DNA: TGTGCCAGCAGTTACGGTGGGACTAGTACAGATACGCAGTATTTT; CDR3 protein: CASSYGGTSTDTQYF
J gene: TRBJ2-2; clone size: many; D gene: .; V gene: TRBV6-1; CDR3 DNA: TGTGCCAGCAGTGGCCAAGCTTCGGACGGGACGATGACTCGGGCCGGGGAGCTGTTTTTT; CDR3 protein: CASSGQASDGTMTRAGELFF
J gene: TRBJ2-3; clone size: many; D gene: TRBD1; V gene: TRBV27; CDR3 DNA: TGTGCCAGCAGTATAAACGGACAGGGGGCACAGTATTTT; CDR3 protein: CASSINGQGAQYF
J gene: TRBJ1-4; clone size: .; D gene: .; V gene: TRBV27; CDR3 DNA: TGTGCCAGCAGTTTGGCTGGACCTAATGAAAAACTGTTTTTT; CDR3 protein: CASSLAGPNEKLFF
J gene: TRBJ1-2; clone size: .; D gene: .; V gene: TRBV19; CDR3 DNA: TGTGCCAGTAGTCCCGGTGGGTCTGTTTCTTGGTATGGCTACACCTTC; CDR3 protein: CASSPGGSVSWYGYTF
J gene: TRBJ2-1; clone size: .; D gene: TRBD2; V gene: TRBV5-1; CDR3 DNA: TGCGCCAGCAGTTCCGGACTAGCGGCCTACAATGAGCAGTTCTTC; CDR3 protein: CASSSGLAAYNEQFF
J gene: TRBJ1-1; clone size: once; D gene: TRBD1; V gene: TRBV7-9; CDR3 DNA: TGTGCCAGCAGCCCAAGGACAGGGCCGACTGAAGCTTTCTTT; CDR3 protein: CASSPRTGPTEAFF
J gene: TRBJ2-3; clone size: .; D gene: .; V gene: TRBV2; CDR3 DNA: TGTGCCAGCAGTGATCGGACGGGAGTGACAGATACGCAGTATTTT; CDR3 protein: CASSDRTGVTDTQYF
J gene: TRBJ1-1; clone size: few; D gene: .; V gene: TRBV19; CDR3 DNA: TGTGCCAGTAGTATGGAGGGAAACACTGAAGCTTTCTTT; CDR3 protein: CASSMEGNTEAFF
J gene: TRBJ2-3; clone size: .; D gene: .; V gene: TRBV6-1; CDR3 DNA: TGTGCCAGCAACCCCGGCCCCGTCGGTACGCAGTATTTT; CDR3 protein: CASNPGPVGTQYF
J gene: TRBJ2-1; clone size: .; D gene: .; V gene: TRBV10-3; CDR3 DNA: TGTGCCATCAGTGATGGGGCTAGTCAATACAATGAGCAGTTCTTC; CDR3 protein: CAISDGASQYNEQFF
J gene: TRBJ2-1; clone size: .; D gene: .; V gene: TRBV11-2; CDR3 DNA: TGTGCCAGCAGCTTTGAAGGGTTGGACAATGAGCAGTTCTTC; CDR3 protein: CASSFEGLDNEQFF
J gene: TRBJ2-7; clone size: .; D gene: .; V gene: TRBV28; CDR3 DNA: TGTGCCAGCAGTTCCAGGGCCGAGCAGTACTTC; CDR3 protein: CASSSRAEQYF
J gene: TRBJ2-4; clone size: .; D gene: TRBD2; V gene: TRBV6-4; CDR3 DNA: TGTGCCAGCAGTGAAGGGACTAGCGGGACGGGCATTCAGTACTTC; CDR3 protein: CASSEGTSGTGIQYF
J gene: TRBJ2-1; clone size: .; D gene: TRBD2; V gene: TRBV7-8; CDR3 DNA: TGTGCCAGCAGCTTTGCTAGCGGGAGGTTCAATGAGCAGTTCTTC; CDR3 protein: CASSFASGRFNEQFF
J gene: TRBJ1-5; clone size: .; D gene: .; V gene: TRBV6-1; CDR3 DNA: TGTGCCAGCAGTTTAGGAGCGGGTCAGCCCCAGCATTTT; CDR3 protein: CASSLGAGQPQHF